The rows below give T cell receptor beta chains drawn from one sample of a study of PD-L1 blockade in urothelial cancer. Using immunoSEQ multiplex PCR, the repertoire was profiled, and TCRdb retains in-frame clones only, with some absent. The table shows some 100,000 clones, with roughly nine tenths occurring only once. The sample was PBMCs, taken around atezolizumab (anti-PD-L1) treatment. These receptors were collected from a woman older than 75 with urothelial cancer. The CDR3 runs from the conserved cysteine through the conserved F or W. Each record gives: J gene, V gene, CDR3 protein.

TRBJ1-2,TRBV19,CASSIVRGGGGRGYTF
TRBJ1-1,TRBV9,CASSVVSGGAEAFF
TRBJ1-5,TRBV19,CASLGQASNQPQHF
TRBJ2-4,TRBV7-2,CASSLVAGGPNIQYF
TRBJ1-2,TRBV9,CASSKDRGNYGYTF
TRBJ2-3,TRBV9,CASSVEGRGGDTQYF
TRBJ2-1,TRBV9,CASSVTGEPYNEQFF
TRBJ2-2,TRBV6-4,CASSESSGHTGELFF
TRBJ1-1,TRBV11-3,CASSPGTGTNTEAFF
TRBJ2-5,TRBV7-9,CASSVASGKETQYF